The rows below give T cell receptor beta chains drawn from one sample of a study of blood T cell repertoires in COVID-19. TCRdb's table, derived via immunoSEQ multiplex PCR, lists solely in-frame clones and lacks some. The table has 150,000 to 200,000 clones, approximately 88% seen once. The specimen was PBMCs or T cells enriched from blood (not recorded which). Every receptor here comes from a woman younger than 35 who had recovered from COVID-19. Each CDR3 is given with its conserved first and last residue. D genes are given only for firm matches. Size is omitted from some rows. Given values are once, few, many or a class for expanded clones.

clone_size j_call d_call v_call cdr3_nt cdr3_aa
once TRBJ2-3 NA TRBV21-1 TGTGCCAGCAGAAGACAGATCACAGATACGCAGTATTTT CASRRQITDTQYF
NA TRBJ1-2 TRBD1 TRBV19 TGTGCCAGTAGCCCGACAGGGGAAGACTATGGCTACACCTTC CASSPTGEDYGYTF
NA TRBJ1-6 NA TRBV7-2 TGTGCCAGCAGCCGTGTGAATGAAAGGGCGGGTTCACCCCTCCACTTT CASSRVNERAGSPLHF
once TRBJ1-6 TRBD1 TRBV2 TGTGCCAGCAGTGAATTTGGAGGGGGCCAATCTGGACCCCTCCACTTT CASSEFGGGQSGPLHF
NA TRBJ1-6 NA TRBV2 TGTGCCAGCGCCACCCTGGAGGATTCACCCCTCCACTTT CASATLEDSPLHF
NA TRBJ2-1 TRBD2 TRBV10-3 TGTGCCATCAGTGACTCCCGGGGGGGCAATGAGCAGTTCTTC CAISDSRGGNEQFF
once TRBJ2-5 TRBD1 TRBV28 TGTGCCAGCAGTTTATATCTGGTGGGCGGACAGGGGGCCCGGGAGACCCAGTACTTC CASSLYLVGGQGARETQYF
NA TRBJ2-3 NA TRBV5-5 TGTGCCAGCAGCTCGACGGGGGAGGAGAATGACACAGATACGCAGTATTTT CASSSTGEENDTDTQYF
NA TRBJ1-3 NA TRBV18 TGTGCCAGCTCACCGGCAGGGCGCTCTGGAAACACCATATATTTT CASSPAGRSGNTIYF
NA TRBJ1-1 TRBD1 TRBV2 TGTGCCACAGTAACGACAGGGACGAACACTGAAGCTTTCTTT CATVTTGTNTEAFF
NA TRBJ2-7 NA TRBV14 TGTGCCAGCAGCCATCCTCCTTTCTACGAGCAGTACTTC CASSHPPFYEQYF
NA TRBJ1-1 NA TRBV13 TGTGCCAGCAGCTCCAGGACCCCGGCGGGGTACACTGAAGCTTTCTTT CASSSRTPAGYTEAFF
NA TRBJ1-5 TRBD1 TRBV19 TGTGCCAGTAGAACAGGGGGAAATCAGCCCCAGCATTTT CASRTGGNQPQHF
NA TRBJ2-3 TRBD2 TRBV7-3 TGTGCCAGCAGCTTAACGGGACTAGCGGGACCCACAGATACGCAGTATTTT CASSLTGLAGPTDTQYF